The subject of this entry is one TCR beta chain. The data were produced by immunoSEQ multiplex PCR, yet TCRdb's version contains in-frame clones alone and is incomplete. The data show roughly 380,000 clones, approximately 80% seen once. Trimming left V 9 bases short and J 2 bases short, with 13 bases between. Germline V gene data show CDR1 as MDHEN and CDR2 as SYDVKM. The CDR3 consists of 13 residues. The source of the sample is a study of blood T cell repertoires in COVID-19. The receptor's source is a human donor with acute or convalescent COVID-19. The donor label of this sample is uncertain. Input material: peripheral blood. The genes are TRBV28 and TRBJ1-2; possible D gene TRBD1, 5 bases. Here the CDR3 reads CASFLTANYGYTF. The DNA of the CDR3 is TGTGCCAGTTTTCTGACAGCCAACTATGGCTACACCTTC.